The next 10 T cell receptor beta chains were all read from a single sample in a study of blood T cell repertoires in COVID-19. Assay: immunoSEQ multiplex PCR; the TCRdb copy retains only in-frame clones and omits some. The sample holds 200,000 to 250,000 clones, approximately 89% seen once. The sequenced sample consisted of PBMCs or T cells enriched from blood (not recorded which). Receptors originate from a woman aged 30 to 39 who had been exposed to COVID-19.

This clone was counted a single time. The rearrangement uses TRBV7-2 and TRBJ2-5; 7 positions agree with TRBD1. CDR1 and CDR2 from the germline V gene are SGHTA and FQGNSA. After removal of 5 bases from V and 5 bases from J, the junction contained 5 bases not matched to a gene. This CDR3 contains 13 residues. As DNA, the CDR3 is TGTGCCAGCAGCGGGACAGTAACGGAGACCCAGTACTTC. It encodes CASSGTVTETQYF.

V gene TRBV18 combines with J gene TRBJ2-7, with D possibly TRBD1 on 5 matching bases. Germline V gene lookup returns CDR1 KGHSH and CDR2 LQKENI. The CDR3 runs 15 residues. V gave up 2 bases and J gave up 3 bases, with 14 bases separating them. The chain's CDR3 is CASSPKGQGDYEQYF. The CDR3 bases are TGTGCCAGCTCACCAAAGGGCCAAGGGGACTACGAGCAGTACTTC.

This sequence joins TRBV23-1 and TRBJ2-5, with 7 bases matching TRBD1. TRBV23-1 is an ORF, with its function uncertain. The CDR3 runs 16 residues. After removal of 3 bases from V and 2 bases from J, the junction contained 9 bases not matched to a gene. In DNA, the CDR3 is TGCGCCAGCAGTCAGCCCCTTCCGACAGGGCAAGAGACCCAGTACTTC. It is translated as CASSQPLPTGQETQYF.

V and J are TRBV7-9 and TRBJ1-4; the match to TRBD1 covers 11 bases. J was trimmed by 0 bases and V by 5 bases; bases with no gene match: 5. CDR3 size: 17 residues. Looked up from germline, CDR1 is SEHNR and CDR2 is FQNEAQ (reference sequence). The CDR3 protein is CASSLGQGAATNEKLFF. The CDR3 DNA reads TGTGCCAGCAGCCTCGGACAGGGGGCAGCAACTAATGAAAAACTGTTTTTT.

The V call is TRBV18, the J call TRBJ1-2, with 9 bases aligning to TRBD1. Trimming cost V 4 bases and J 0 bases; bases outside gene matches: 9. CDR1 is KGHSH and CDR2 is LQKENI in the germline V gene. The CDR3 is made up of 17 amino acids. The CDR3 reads CASSLMDRGNSNYGYTF. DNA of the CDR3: TGTGCCAGCTCACTTATGGACAGGGGCAATTCTAACTATGGCTACACCTTC.

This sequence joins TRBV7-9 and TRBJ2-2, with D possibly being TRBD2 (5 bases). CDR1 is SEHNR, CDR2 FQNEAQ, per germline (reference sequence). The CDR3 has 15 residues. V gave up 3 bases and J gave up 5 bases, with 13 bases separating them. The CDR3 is CASSFRNGNTGELFF. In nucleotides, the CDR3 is TGTGCCAGCAGCTTTCGAAACGGGAATACCGGGGAGCTGTTTTTT.

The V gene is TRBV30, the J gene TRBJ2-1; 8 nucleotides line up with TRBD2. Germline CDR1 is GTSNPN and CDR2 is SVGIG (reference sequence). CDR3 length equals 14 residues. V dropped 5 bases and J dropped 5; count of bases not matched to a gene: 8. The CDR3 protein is CAWGWAGGHNEQFF. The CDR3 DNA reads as TGTGCCTGGGGGTGGGCGGGAGGACACAATGAGCAGTTCTTC.

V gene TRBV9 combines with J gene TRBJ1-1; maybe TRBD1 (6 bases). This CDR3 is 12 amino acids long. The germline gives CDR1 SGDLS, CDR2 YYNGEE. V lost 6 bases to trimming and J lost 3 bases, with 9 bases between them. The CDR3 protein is CASKRGYTEAFF. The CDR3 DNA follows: TGTGCCAGCAAGAGGGGGTACACTGAAGCTTTCTTT.

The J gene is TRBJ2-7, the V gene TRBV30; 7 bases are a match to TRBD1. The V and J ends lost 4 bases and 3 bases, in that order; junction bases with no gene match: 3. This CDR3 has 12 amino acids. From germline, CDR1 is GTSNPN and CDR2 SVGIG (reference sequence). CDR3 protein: CAWTRDSYEQYF. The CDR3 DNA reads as TGTGCCTGGACCAGGGACAGCTACGAGCAGTACTTC.

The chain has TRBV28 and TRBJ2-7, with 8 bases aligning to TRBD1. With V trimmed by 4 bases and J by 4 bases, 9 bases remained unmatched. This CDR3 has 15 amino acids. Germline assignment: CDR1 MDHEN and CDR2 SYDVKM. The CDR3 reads CASSSFQGAVYEQYF. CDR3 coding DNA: TGTGCCAGCAGTTCCTTTCAGGGGGCTGTTTACGAGCAGTACTTC.